The present TCR beta chain was sequenced within a study of OX40 agonist ivuxolimab in advanced cancers. Concerning the study at large: Ivuxolimab was an agonistic, fully human IgG2 monoclonal antibody directed against OX40 (CD134), a costimulatory receptor. Intravenous ivuxolimab was administered to patients every 2 weeks at six dose levels: 0.01, 0.1, 0.3, 1.5, 3 and 10 mg/kg. Among the approximately 54 dose-escalation patients, about 19 had hepatocellular carcinoma, around 15 melanoma, 9 renal cell carcinoma and 9 head and neck cancer. The dose-escalation cohort was 82.7% male with a mean age of about 60 years, ranging from about 23 to 85. Prior anti-PD-1, anti-PD-L1 or anti-CTLA-4 therapy was permitted, and checkpoint inhibitors had been received by around 39% of dose-escalation patients. Three dose-escalation patients achieved partial responses, one with hepatocellular carcinoma and two with cutaneous melanoma. Peripheral TCRbeta sequencing aimed to test whether ivuxolimab altered TCR sequence diversity and caused clonal T-cell expansion. The paper covers the monotherapy dose-escalation part of the phase I ivuxolimab trial, which included N of about 50 patients.

The trial excluded patients who had a history of autoimmune disease or were on systemic immunosuppression. Peripheral blood for TCR sequencing was drawn from every dose cohort at baseline, at cycle 4 day 1 and at cycle 7 day 1. The samples were taken from a phase I, first-in-human, multicenter, open-label dose-escalation trial of ivuxolimab. Adults with locally advanced or metastatic melanoma, renal cell carcinoma, hepatocellular carcinoma or head and neck squamous cell carcinoma were enrolled in the trial. Before TCR sequencing, CD4+ T cells and CD8+ T cells were sorted from peripheral blood as separate populations. Genomic DNA was isolated from the sorted cells so that the TCRbeta CDR3 region could be sequenced. TCRbeta CDR3 regions were sequenced using the immunoSEQ Assay. TCRdb retrieved this table from immuneACCESS and kept in-frame rearrangements only. Not all clones are present; in checked studies, unresolved V genes account for under half, and no reason is known for the remainder. The sample table shows 71,000 or so clones, and about 86% are seen once. The top ten constitute 1.1% of the sample.

On the study overall, not on this receptor specifically: The antigen specificity of the peripheral T cells that underwent clonal expansion was not determined. Low levels of normalized T-cell clonal expansion were also shown by some nonresponding patients. In the 0.1-3.0 mg/kg groups, partial responders had among the lowest normalized peripheral clonal expansion, particularly in CD8+ T cells. After ivuxolimab, CD8+ T cells had more expanded clones than CD4+ T cells on average. At doses from 0.1 to 3.0 mg/kg, clonal expansion was seen in both CD4+ and CD8+ blood T cells between baseline and week 6.

This clone was seen only once. The antigen this receptor binds is unknown. Nothing much larger sits one base from this clone, and base qualities are not available. The germline V and J ends show losses of 6 bases and 8 bases respectively, and no gene match explains 2 bases of the junction. In the germline V gene, CDR1 corresponds to SNHLY and CDR2 to FYNNEI. Reading from cysteine to phenylalanine, the CDR3 counts 14 amino acids. Only CDR3 DNA is held: 42 bases, read in frame from base 1. This receptor was taken from an adult with an advanced solid tumor such as melanoma, head and neck, liver or kidney cancer. Here the sequenced sample was CD4+ or CD8+ T cells sorted from blood, taken in a trial of the OX40 agonist ivuxolimab. The V and J segments used are TRBV2 and TRBJ2-1, with 15 bases matching TRBD2. CDR3 loop: CASRGLAGGYEQFF. The DNA reads as follows: TGTGCCAGCAGGGGACTAGCGGGAGGCTATGAGCAGTTCTTC.